This TCR beta chain was documented in a study of Graves' ophthalmopathy and Graves' hyperthyroidism. Study-wide findings and caveats: Clonotypes were expanded in thyroid at above 0.001 frequency, and most also appeared in blood.

By definition, stable hyperthyroidism involved no ophthalmopathy within 18 months of follow-up. With respect to this clonotype: The antigen remains undetermined.

Amplified TCR beta CDR3 regions were obtained using RNA transcripts as template. First-round RT-PCR relied on HTBI primers, and a second-round multiplex PCR came next. TCRdb redid the calling of the multiplex PCR reads with MiXCR, one entry per CDR3 protein. The sample includes more than 300,000 distinct CDR3 sequences, 15% seen only once; the top ten take around 6.6%. Deletions cut 2 bases from V and 1 base from J, with 17 bases between. Germline-derived CDR1 and CDR2 are SGHAT and FQNNGV. There are 17 residues in the CDR3. This clonotype originated in a woman aged 18-35 years with stable Graves' hyperthyroidism. This rearrangement joins TRBV11-2 to TRBJ1-1; the D gene is possibly TRBD1 (5 bases). Sequencing was done on a sample of peripheral blood. CDR3 DNA sequence: TGTGCCAGCAGCTTAAGGCAGGGTAAGGGGTGGAACACTGAAGCTTTCTTT. This encodes CASSLRQGKGWNTEAFF.